Given below is one T cell receptor (beta chain) in context. CDR3 size: 15 residues. The ends lost 1 base at V and 4 bases at J; junction bases unmatched: 5. Germline-derived CDR1 and CDR2 are SGHVS and FQNEAQ. This specimen belongs to a study of blood T cell repertoires in COVID-19. Across the study: Specimens from acute and convalescent COVID-19 originated in the United States, Italy and Spain.

Authors' methods: Estimated nucleated cell counts came from reference gene primer amplification. Repertoires were generated with immunoSEQ multiplex PCR, while TCRdb's copy carries only in-frame clones and drops some. That table gives V, J and clone size, and the DNA gave D and trimming. The table includes tens of thousands of clones, 82% detected once. The sequenced sample consisted of peripheral blood. The chain has TRBV7-8 and TRBJ1-1, with TRBD1 identical over 8 bases. This sequence was found in a human donor with acute or convalescent COVID-19. The donor label of this sample is uncertain. This chain's CDR3 is CASSLETGGGTEAFF. The CDR3 region has the DNA TGTGCCAGCAGCTTAGAAACAGGGGGAGGCACTGAAGCTTTCTTT.